These 23 T cell receptor beta chains originate from one sample sequenced in a study of T cell repertoires in cytomegalovirus infection. TCRdb re-analysed the reads in MiXCR, keeping a single row per CDR3 protein. The sample holds more than 150,000 distinct CDR3 sequences; 15% to 20% are singletons and the top ten take approximately 2.9%. The sample was PBMCs. These receptors came from a human donor in good health (CMV status not recorded). Some clones in this sample may be carry-over from other donors' samples.

This clonotype was seen repeatedly, ten times or more. This chain connects TRBV12-3 or TRBV12-4 to TRBJ2-1, with D perhaps matching TRBD2 (6 bases). CDR3 length: 13 residues. The ends were cut back, 7 bases at V and 4 bases at J, with 11 bases in the middle. The CDR3 DNA reads as TGTGCCAGCAACCCCAGCGGGTACAATGAGCAGTTCTTC. Amino acid sequence: CASNPSGYNEQFF.

This clonotype appeared many times. The rearrangement joins TRBV7-2 to TRBJ1-6; TRBD1 agrees at 7 bases. Looked up from germline, CDR1 is SGHTA and CDR2 is FQGNSA. CDR3 size: 14 residues. Unmatched junction bases numbered 7, after V lost 5 bases and J lost 9 bases. CDR3 in amino acids: CASSARQGSSPLHF. The CDR3 DNA reads as TGTGCCAGCAGCGCCCGACAGGGTTCTTCACCCCTCCACTTT.

The V and J genes are TRBV5-1 and TRBJ1-1, with D maybe TRBD1 (5 bases). The CDR3 sequence is 12 residues long. Germline loops: CDR1 SGHRS, CDR2 YFSETQ. Trimming removed 4 bases at V and 7 bases at J, with 11 bases between. CDR3 amino acids: CASSPVGDEAFF. Here the CDR3 DNA reads TGCGCCAGCAGCCCGGTGGGGGATGAAGCTTTCTTT. The entire variable domain, with the rest obtained from reference TRBV5-1 and TRBJ1-1, is as follows: KAGVTQTPRYLIKTRGQQVTLSCSPISGHRSVSWYQQTPGQGLQFLFEYFSETQRNKGNFPGRFSGRQFSNSRSEMNVSTLELGDSALYLCASSPVGDEAFFGQGTRLTVV.

The table lists this clonotype with a few counts. V gene TRBV28 combines with J gene TRBJ1-2, with D possibly being TRBD1 (5 bases). Trimming cost V 3 bases and J 4 bases, with 6 bases left between them. This CDR3 comprises 12 residues. From germline, CDR1 is MDHEN and CDR2 SYDVKM. CDR3 nucleotides: TGTGCCAGCAGTTTCGGGGGCTATGGCTACACCTTC. Translating it yields CASSFGGYGYTF.

The chain joins TRBV28 to TRBJ2-1, with D unresolved. In germline, CDR1 is MDHEN, CDR2 SYDVKM. The CDR3 is 15 amino acids. V lost 1 base to trimming and J lost 9 bases, with 16 bases between them. The CDR3: CASSLLVLSVSEQFF. For the CDR3, the DNA is TGTGCCAGCAGTTTATTAGTCCTGTCCGTCAGTGAGCAGTTCTTC.

The genes are TRBV2 and TRBJ2-1; 9 positions match TRBD2. The CDR3 sequence is 16 residues long. V was pared by 0 bases and J by 5 bases, with 5 bases of the junction left unmatched. CDR1 is SNHLY and CDR2 is FYNNEI in the germline V gene. CDR3 amino acids: CASSEALAGVHNEQFF. The CDR3 DNA reads TGTGCCAGCAGTGAAGCCTTAGCGGGGGTCCACAATGAGCAGTTCTTC.

This clonotype came up once. The V call is TRBV10-2, the J call TRBJ2-7, with D unclear. Trimming removed 7 bases at V and 0 bases at J, with 7 bases between. This CDR3 comprises 12 residues. Germline CDR1 reads WSHSY; CDR2 reads SAAADI. The CDR3 spells CASTPDSYEQYF. The CDR3 DNA reads TGCGCCAGCACCCCTGACTCCTACGAGCAGTACTTC.

About this clonotype: Since a much larger clone is just one base distant, this may be a read error. V usage is TRBV7-6 and J usage is TRBJ1-2; 8 bases fit TRBD1. Germline-derived CDR1 and CDR2 are SGHVS and FNYEAQ. CDR3 size: 15 residues. In DNA form, the CDR3 reads TGTGCCAGCAGCGAAAGGACAGGGAGTGGCTATGGCTACATCTTC. Translated: CASSERTGSGYGYIF.

This chain links TRBV7-9 with TRBJ2-7; D gene ambiguous. This CDR3 is 13 amino acids long. Looked up from germline, CDR1 is SEHNR and CDR2 is FQNEAQ (reference sequence). The germline V and J ends were trimmed by 1 base and 3 bases, with 7 bases remaining between them. CDR3 amino acids: CASSLGPFYEQYF. CDR3 nucleotides: TGTGCCAGCAGCTTAGGGCCTTTCTACGAGCAGTACTTC.

The chain joins TRBV2 to TRBJ2-1, with 9 bases fitting TRBD1. The trim removed 8 bases at V and 8 bases at J, leaving 4 bases unmatched. Germline lookup yields CDR1 SNHLY and CDR2 FYNNEI. The CDR3 extends over 12 amino acids. The DNA of the CDR3 is TGTGCCAGCGCCAGACAGGGGGATGAGCAGTTCTTC. This codes for CASARQGDEQFF.

This clonotype came up many times. J is TRBJ1-2 and V is TRBV14; TRBD1 might be the D (5 bases). V was shortened by 4 bases and J by 4 bases, with 13 bases between the two germline ends. Germline V CDR1 and CDR2: SGHDN, FVKESK. The CDR3 covers 14 residues. The CDR3 DNA reads TGTGCCAGCAGCCGAGATTCCAGGGCCTATGGCTACACCTTC. Residues: CASSRDSRAYGYTF.

In its sample, this clonotype was seen a few times. This chain joins TRBV12-3 or TRBV12-4 and TRBJ2-7; tentative D call: TRBD2 (7 bases). V was trimmed by 5 bases and J by 3 bases, leaving 14 bases between them. The CDR3 sequence is 14 residues long. For the CDR3, the DNA is TGTGCCAGCAGTAGGGGGAGGGGAATCTACGAGCAGTACTTC. This gives the protein CASSRGRGIYEQYF.

This chain joins TRBV20-1 and TRBJ1-5; maybe TRBD1 (5 bases). This CDR3 comprises 14 residues. Germline assignment: CDR1 DFQATT and CDR2 SNEGSKA (reference sequence). Trimming took off 4 bases at V and 3 bases at J, with 13 bases between the two ends. CDR3 protein: CSATGDRDNQPQHF. In DNA form, the CDR3 reads TGCAGTGCTACGGGGGATCGGGACAATCAGCCCCAGCATTTT.

V gene TRBV28 combines with J gene TRBJ1-5; D is unresolved. Germline-derived CDR1 and CDR2 are MDHEN and SYDVKM. Trimming cost V 7 bases and J 2 bases, with 6 bases left between them. This CDR3 is 12 amino acids long. The CDR3: CASMDGNQPQHF. The CDR3 coding sequence is TGTGCCAGCATGGACGGCAATCAGCCCCAGCATTTT.

DNA for the CDR3: TGTGCCAGTAGTATGCGGGGGCGAGAGACCCAGTACTTC. It yields the protein CASSMRGRETQYF. J is TRBJ2-5 and V is TRBV19; the D gene is possibly TRBD2 (7 bases). Trimming took off 3 bases at V and 4 bases at J, with 9 bases between the two ends. This CDR3 has 13 residues. Germline loops: CDR1 LNHDA, CDR2 SQIVND (reference sequence).

Notes on this clonotype: A much larger clonotype is one base distant, so this may be a read error. In this CDR3 the conserved last residue, phenylalanine or tryptophan, is missing, so a read error is likely. The V gene is TRBV7-2, the J gene TRBJ2-3, with D possibly being TRBD2 (7 bases). Germline CDR1 reads SGHTA; CDR2 reads FQGNSA. CDR3 length: 15 amino acids. Deletions cut 3 bases from V and 0 bases from J, with 10 bases between. The CDR3 sequence is CASSLGGRSTDTQYL. CDR3 nucleotides: TGTGCCAGCAGCTTGGGGGGGCGTAGCACAGATACGCAGTATCTT.

The chain carries TRBV2 and TRBJ1-5, with D hard to call. V was shortened by 3 bases and J by 6 bases, with 12 bases between the two germline ends. CDR1 and CDR2 (germline): SNHLY, FYNNEI. This CDR3 region has 14 residues. The CDR3 region has the DNA TGTGCCAGCAGTGACAGCCGATCTGTTCAGCCCCAGCATTTT. Encoded protein: CASSDSRSVQPQHF.

Worth noting for this clonotype: This may come from a read error, since a much larger clone is one base off. The chain has TRBV7-6 and TRBJ2-7; D may correspond to TRBD1 or TRBD2 (7 bases each). Germline V gene data show CDR1 as SGHVS and CDR2 as FNYEAQ. There are 16 residues in the CDR3. CDR3 coding DNA: TGTGCCAACAGCCCCCTTGTCAGGGGGGGCCCCTACGAGCAGTACTTC. Translated, it gives CANSPLVRGGPYEQYF.

This clonotype was picked up a small number of times. This chain joins TRBV4-3 and TRBJ2-7; TRBD1 matches 7 bases. The CDR3 covers 15 residues. CDR1 is LGHNA, CDR2 YSLEER, per germline. The trim removed 4 bases at V and 3 bases at J, leaving 9 bases unmatched. The CDR3 spells CASSRGDSHNYEQYF. The CDR3 DNA reads as TGCGCCAGCAGCCGAGGGGACAGCCACAACTACGAGCAGTACTTC.

This clonotype came up a few times. This CDR3 reads CSARGTLANHYEQYF. The CDR3 bases are TGCAGTGCTAGGGGTACTCTAGCGAATCACTACGAGCAGTACTTC. V gene TRBV20-1 combines with J gene TRBJ2-7; a weak D match, TRBD2 (6 bases). The length of the CDR3 is 15 residues. CDR1 and CDR2 from the germline V gene are DFQATT and SNEGSKA (reference sequence). Trimming took off 3 bases at V and 3 bases at J, with 18 bases between the two ends.

This clonotype turned up a few times. The chain carries TRBV7-8 and TRBJ1-2, with D possibly TRBD1 on 6 matching bases. Per the germline V gene, CDR1 is SGHVS and CDR2 is FQNEAQ. The CDR3 loop spans 15 amino acids. Trimming pared 2 bases from V and 7 bases from J, leaving 17 bases between. CDR3 in amino acids: CASSLTQGRTAGYTF. In nucleotides, the CDR3 is TGTGCCAGCAGCTTAACACAGGGCAGGACTGCTGGCTACACCTTC.

The chain couples TRBV23-1 to TRBJ2-7; 10 bases are a match to TRBD2. TRBV23-1 is known as an ORF, though its function is uncertain. The CDR3 contains 19 residues. V gave up 7 bases and J gave up 3 bases; unmatched junction bases: 21. DNA for the CDR3: TGCGCCAGCACCCGACACGGACCTGATGAGCGGGAGGGCCTCTACGAGCAGTACTTC. Translation gives CASTRHGPDEREGLYEQYF.

This clonotype has more than one count but fewer than ten. The rearrangement uses TRBV7-2 and TRBJ1-1; TRBD1 is a possible D gene (6 bases). V was cut by 3 bases and J by 0 bases, with 11 bases left in between. Germline V lookup: CDR1 SGHTA, CDR2 FQGNSA. The CDR3 consists of 15 residues. CDR3: CASSFQGLLNTEAFF. The CDR3 nucleotides are TGTGCCAGCAGCTTTCAGGGGTTACTGAACACTGAAGCTTTCTTT.